The 27 T cell receptor beta chains given below trace back to one sample, sequenced in a study of cytomegalovirus exposure and HLA in healthy donors. The PCR contained 60 Vbeta and 13 Jbeta primers. TCRdb's table, derived via immunoSEQ multiplex PCR, lists solely in-frame clones and lacks some. Among roughly 120,000 clones, roughly 70% were seen once, and the ten largest hold around 4%. Sequencing was carried out using PBMCs. The receptors come from a woman aged 40-49 years in good health and CMV-seronegative.

The chain employs TRBV19 and TRBJ2-5; TRBD1 agrees at 12 bases. Matching the DNA end better, TRBJ2-7 makes the J call doubtful. CDR1 is LNHDA, CDR2 SQIVND, per germline (reference sequence). The CDR3 covers 16 residues. For the CDR3, the DNA is TGTGCCAGTAGTGAGGACCCGGGACAGGGGGCGTACGAGCAGTACTTC. Translation: CASSEDPGQGAYEQYF.

As to this clone: One end of the junction is discordant with germline, which a read error may explain. The genes are TRBV7-7 and TRBJ2-3; 11 bases line up with TRBD2. Germline V CDR1 and CDR2: SSHAT, FNYEAQ (reference sequence). The CDR3 spans 15 residues. CDR3 sequence (DNA): TGTGCTAGCAGCACCGGGACTAGCGGAACAGATACGCAGTATTTT. As protein: CASSTGTSGTDTQYF.

The CDR3 DNA reads TGTGCCAGCAGCCTTGGACAGCGCTATGGCTACACCTTC. Encoded protein: CASSLGQRYGYTF. The chain uses TRBV7-2 and TRBJ1-2, with TRBD1 as a possible D gene (6 bases). V lost 5 bases and J 4 bases, leaving 11 bases between the germline ends. The germline gives CDR1 SGHTA, CDR2 FQGNSA. This CDR3 has 13 amino acids.

The CDR3 sequence is CASSPQGSSGKQYF. The CDR3 coding sequence is TGTGCCAGCAGCCCCCAAGGTTCTAGCGGTAAGCAGTACTTC. J is TRBJ2-7 and V is TRBV5-6; 7 bases match TRBD2. CDR1 and CDR2 (germline): SGHDT, YYEEEE. Germline trimming cut 4 bases from V and 8 bases from J; bases unmatched to any gene: 12. The CDR3 contains 14 residues.

The rearrangement uses TRBV7-9 and TRBJ1-6; the D is unclear. V was clipped by 2 bases and J by 7 bases, with 15 bases between them. The germline V gene encodes CDR1 SEHNR and CDR2 FQNEAQ (reference sequence). The CDR3 spans 16 residues. CDR3 in DNA: TGTGCCAGCAGCTTACCCGGTGGGAGATCGAATTCACCCCTCCACTTT. Amino acids: CASSLPGGRSNSPLHF.

This chain uses TRBV21-1 with TRBJ1-3; the table names TRBD1, a call not compared with the DNA. TRBV21-1 is termed a pseudogene. The CDR3 is made up of 15 amino acids. DNA of the CDR3: TGTGCCAGCAAAAACACAGGGGGAGTAGGAAACACCATATATTTT. This gives the protein CASKNTGGVGNTIYF.

The CDR3 DNA reads as TGTGCCAGCAGCTTTGGGACAGGGGGCGAAGAGACCCAGTACTTC. It codes for CASSFGTGGEETQYF. The chain uses TRBV7-8 and TRBJ2-5, with 12 bases that match TRBD1. The CDR3 is made up of 15 amino acids. Germline trimming cut 3 bases from V and 3 bases from J; bases unmatched to any gene: 2. Germline V lookup: CDR1 SGHVS, CDR2 FQNEAQ.

The rearrangement joins TRBV6-1 to TRBJ1-6, with TRBD1 matching 7 bases. V lost 8 bases, J lost 6 bases, and 7 bases stayed unmatched. The length of the CDR3 is 14 residues. Germline assignment: CDR1 MNHNS and CDR2 SASEGT. CDR3 sequence: CASHRGQFNSPLHF. The CDR3 DNA reads as TGTGCCAGCCACCGGGGACAGTTTAATTCACCCCTCCACTTT.

CDR3 sequence: CASSRLGTSGSPNEQFF. CDR3 DNA sequence: TGTGCCAGCAGTAGACTCGGGACTAGCGGGAGTCCCAATGAGCAGTTCTTC. The V call is TRBV27, the J call TRBJ2-1; TRBD2 matches 14 bases. Germline loops: CDR1 MNHEY, CDR2 SMNVEV (reference sequence). Trimming removed 5 bases from V and 6 bases from J; junction bases left unmatched: 9. CDR3 size: 17 residues.

The chain recombines TRBV18 with TRBJ2-3, with a tentative D call TRBD2 (6 bases). V dropped 0 bases and J dropped 3 bases, with 7 bases sitting between them. This CDR3 has 14 amino acids. Germline V lookup: CDR1 KGHSH, CDR2 LQKENI. Here the CDR3 DNA reads TGTGCCAGCTCACCACCGGAGGGAACAGATACGCAGTATTTT. It translates to CASSPPEGTDTQYF.

The V and J genes are TRBV11-2 and TRBJ1-3; D might be TRBD1 (5 bases). Germline CDR1 SGHAT, CDR2 FQNNGV. CDR3 length: 15 amino acids. Between the trimmed V and J ends, which lost 6 bases and 2 bases, there was a span of 14 bases. The CDR3 sequence: CASSPPGLAGNTIYF. CDR3 in DNA: TGTGCCAGCAGTCCACCAGGGCTGGCTGGAAACACCATATATTTT.

In its sample, this clone was seen a few times. The chain uses TRBV14 and TRBJ1-4; D might be TRBD1 (6 bases). Trimming took 0 bases from V and 5 from J, leaving 13 bases between them. The length of the CDR3 is 16 residues. CDR1 is SGHDN, CDR2 FVKESK, per germline. The CDR3 DNA reads as TGTGCCAGCAGCCAAGAGAGAACAGGGATCAATGAAAAACTGTTTTTT. This translates into CASSQERTGINEKLFF.

This clone was seen a handful of times. This chain connects TRBV29-1 to TRBJ2-2, with 8 bases aligning to TRBD1. The CDR3 has 13 residues. The V gene's germline CDR1 is SQVTM and CDR2 ANQGSEA. The trim removed 6 bases at V and 6 bases at J, leaving 6 bases unmatched. CDR3 in DNA: TGCAGCGTCAAAACAGGGGGTTCCGGGGAGCTGTTTTTT. This sequence encodes CSVKTGGSGELFF.

The rearrangement links TRBV5-1 to TRBJ2-7; 10 bases are shared with TRBD1. The V segment lost 4 bases and the J segment 4 bases; nucleotides outside the gene matches: 5. This CDR3 is built from 14 residues. The V gene's germline CDR1 is SGHRS and CDR2 YFSETQ. This CDR3 is CASSQGQGVYEQYF. CDR3 sequence (DNA): TGCGCCAGCAGCCAAGGACAGGGGGTATACGAGCAGTACTTC.

The rearrangement links TRBV30 to TRBJ2-7; unclear D gene. This CDR3 comprises 12 residues. From germline, CDR1 is GTSNPN and CDR2 SVGIG (reference sequence). Trimming pared 2 bases from V and 1 base from J, leaving 6 bases between. The CDR3 loop reads CAWSQSSYEQYF. Here the CDR3 DNA reads TGTGCCTGGAGTCAGTCGTCCTACGAGCAGTACTTC.

The gene calls are TRBV5-1 and TRBJ2-2, with 7 bases fitting TRBD1. Losses at the gene ends were 4 bases for V and 5 bases for J; bases not matched to a gene: 5. This CDR3 has 14 amino acids. Germline-derived CDR1 and CDR2 are SGHRS and YFSETQ. The DNA for the CDR3 is TGCGCCAGCAGCCACACGGGACAGACCGGGGAGCTGTTTTTT. Amino acid sequence: CASSHTGQTGELFF.

This clone showed up just once. This chain links TRBV28 with TRBJ2-7, with TRBD2 matching over 7 bases. Germline lookup yields CDR1 MDHEN and CDR2 SYDVKM. The junction had 11 bases not matched to a gene; V was cut back by 5 bases and J by 4 bases. This CDR3 has 15 residues. CDR3 sequence: CASSTGLGLSYEQYF. CDR3 nucleotide sequence: TGTGCCAGCAGTACAGGACTAGGGCTATCTTACGAGCAGTACTTC.

J is TRBJ2-5 and V is TRBV15; possibly TRBD1 for D (6 bases). Trimming removed 8 bases at V and 6 bases at J, with 16 bases between. This CDR3 has 13 amino acids. The V gene's germline CDR1 is LNHNV and CDR2 YYDKDF (reference sequence). CDR3: CATATGYTQTQYF. The DNA for the CDR3 is TGTGCCACCGCAACAGGGTATACTCAGACCCAGTACTTC.

The chain is built from TRBV5-5 and TRBJ2-2; 9 nucleotides align to TRBD1. This CDR3 spans 15 amino acids. Germline trimming cut 2 bases from V and 5 bases from J; bases unmatched to any gene: 4. Per germline, CDR1 SGHKS and CDR2 YYEKEE (reference sequence). CDR3 sequence (DNA): TGTGCCAGCAGCTTACAGGGGGCAGCGACCGGGGAGCTGTTTTTT. Translated: CASSLQGAATGELFF.

This rearrangement joins TRBV2 to TRBJ2-7, with TRBD1 as a possible D gene (5 bases). Trimming shortened V by 2 bases and J by 0 bases, and 23 bases separated the two germline ends. This CDR3 is 19 amino acids long. Germline V gene lookup returns CDR1 SNHLY and CDR2 FYNNEI. The CDR3 spells CASSEIRRAPRRSSYEQYF. The CDR3 DNA is TGTGCCAGCAGTGAAATCCGCAGGGCCCCACGTAGGAGCTCCTACGAGCAGTACTTC.

This rearrangement joins TRBV6-5 to TRBJ1-3; D uncertain. The CDR3 runs 12 residues. Germline loops: CDR1 MNHEY, CDR2 SVGAGI. Deletions cut 6 bases from V and 4 bases from J, with 7 bases between. The CDR3 is CASSPRGNTIYF. The CDR3 DNA follows: TGTGCCAGCAGCCCGCGGGGAAACACCATATATTTT.

Turning to this clone: Other DNA sequences from this sample encode an identical CDR3 as well. The rearrangement joins TRBV5-1 to TRBJ2-2; 8 positions match TRBD1. The CDR3 loop spans 16 amino acids. Trimming at V came to 4 bases and at J to 8 bases, leaving 13 bases not matched to a gene. Germline-derived CDR1 and CDR2 are SGHRS and YFSETQ. As DNA, the CDR3 is TGCGCCAGCAGCACGGGGACAGGCCGGGTCACTGGGGAGCTGTTTTTT. It codes for CASSTGTGRVTGELFF.

V is TRBV27 and J is TRBJ2-1; TRBD2 matches 7 bases. Germline loops: CDR1 MNHEY, CDR2 SMNVEV (reference sequence). The CDR3 has 15 amino acids. The V gene end was trimmed by 3 bases and the J gene end by 0 bases; junction bases not matched to a gene: 2. CDR3 loop: CASSFAGVSYNEQFF. CDR3 sequence (DNA): TGTGCCAGCAGTTTCGCGGGAGTCTCCTACAATGAGCAGTTCTTC.

This clone was recorded once. This chain connects TRBV7-2 to TRBJ2-1, with 7 bases lining up with TRBD1. The germline V gene has CDR1 SGHTA and CDR2 FQGNSA. The V segment lost 5 bases and the J segment 6 bases; nucleotides outside the gene matches: 13. CDR3 length: 16 amino acids. This chain's CDR3 is CASSQPPGQRSNEQFF. CDR3 bases: TGTGCCAGCAGCCAACCACCGGGACAGAGGAGCAATGAGCAGTTCTTC. The full variable domain, rest sourced from reference TRBV7-2 and TRBJ2-1, is GAGVSQSPSNKVTEKGKDVELRCDPISGHTALYWYRQSLGQGLEFLIYFQGNSAPDKSGLPSDRFSAERTGGSVSTLTIQRTQQEDSAVYLCASSQPPGQRSNEQFFGPGTRLTVL.

This chain uses TRBV10-3 with TRBJ1-2, with 7 bases that match TRBD1. The V segment lost 0 bases and the J segment 2 bases; nucleotides outside the gene matches: 12. The CDR3 totals 18 residues. Germline-derived CDR1 and CDR2 are ENHRY and SYGVKD. In DNA form, the CDR3 reads TGTGCCATCAGTGAGTCCCCCGCGGCAGGGGGTATCAACTATGGCTACACCTTC. Translated, it gives CAISESPAAGGINYGYTF.

This clone has just a few counts. This rearrangement joins TRBV21-1 to TRBJ1-5; the table assigns TRBD1, which was not confirmed against the DNA. TRBV21-1 is annotated as a pseudogene. The CDR3 totals 17 residues. CDR3 sequence reads: CASSKNRRVPNDQPQHF. In nucleotides, the CDR3 is TGTGCCAGCAGCAAAAACCGCAGGGTCCCTAATGATCAGCCCCAGCATTTT.

For this clone: The junction departs from germline at one end; a sequencing error may be responsible. The chain is built from TRBV5-4 and TRBJ2-4; 9 nucleotides match TRBD2. The CDR3 runs 17 residues. The germline gives CDR1 SGHNT, CDR2 YYREEE (reference sequence). In DNA, the CDR3 is TGTGCCAGCAGCTTGAGGCGGGGGGGCCCGGACAAAAACATTCAGTGCTTC. Residues: CASSLRRGGPDKNIQCF.